This T cell receptor (beta chain) was captured by sequencing in a study of T cell repertoires in cytomegalovirus infection. Study details: CMV epitopes in the study were HLA-C-restricted (recently identified) and HLA-B-restricted (well studied). In public TCR beta signatures, there were indications of both CMV infection and matching HLA type.

The ends lost 7 bases at V and 7 bases at J; junction bases unmatched: 7. CDR1 and CDR2 from the germline V gene are MNHNY and SVGAGI (reference sequence). There are 14 residues in the CDR3. Study observations and caveats: Carriage of CMV together with the relevant HLA was identifiable through cumulative public TCR beta family frequency. What dominated the ex vivo response were HLA-C-restricted CMV-specific TCR beta clonotypes.

TCRdb used MiXCR to reprocess the reads, holding one entry per CDR3 protein. The sample holds about 340,000 distinct CDR3 sequences, about 27% seen once. Remarks on this clonotype: As yet, its antigen is unknown.

The chain combines TRBV6-6 with TRBJ1-6, with TRBD1 identical over 7 bases. Sequenced material: cultured PBMCs, taken from culture after CMV antigen stimulation. The sequence came from a human donor in good health (CMV status not recorded). Some clones in this sample may be carry-over from other donors' samples. The CDR3 coding sequence is TGTGCCAGCACCTGGACAGGAGGAAATTCACCCCTCCACTTT. Translated: CASTWTGGNSPLHF.